The sequence of this TCR beta chain was determined in a study of a mutant IDH1 vaccine in newly diagnosed glioma. Points on this clone: Its antigen is undetermined.

Here immunoSEQ multiplex PCR was the method, and the copy in TCRdb shows in-frame clones only, minus some. Of about 84,000 clones listed, 75% to 85% are singletons. Germline V gene data show CDR1 as MDHEN and CDR2 as SYDVKM. The CDR3 loop spans 13 amino acids. The V end was cut by 3 bases, the J end by 7 bases, with 12 bases between. Sample time point: week 47, end of study. Doses comprised 300 ug of mutant IDH1 20-mer peptide each, plus topical imiquimod. Those who donated had recent WHO grade 3 or 4 IDH1-mutant, ATRX-lost astrocytomas. The receptor's source is a man aged 35-49 years with glioma. The chain uses TRBV28 and TRBJ2-5; the D gene is possibly TRBD2 (5 bases). The material sequenced was PBMCs, taken from a glioma patient whose treatment included an IDH1 peptide vaccine. CDR3 sequence (DNA): TGTGCCAGCAGTTTCTTGGGGAGAGGGACCCAGTACTTC. Amino acids: CASSFLGRGTQYF.